This T cell receptor beta chain was recorded in a study of shared clonotypes between healthy human individuals. Clones were read by immunoSEQ multiplex PCR, and TCRdb kept only the in-frame ones, dropping some. The table records 2.3 million or so clones, over 90% of them present only once. Sequencing input: naive CD4+ T cells from PBMCs. Described subset: CD45RA+ positively selected. This clonotype was obtained from a young man in good health. Some clones in this sample may be carry-over from other donors' samples.

As DNA, the CDR3 is TGTGCCAGCAGCGTAGGGGGGACAGACGTCTACGAGCAGTACTTC. Its translation is CASSVGGTDVYEQYF. This chain uses TRBV9 with TRBJ2-7, with 7 bases fitting TRBD1. V trimming: 0 bases; J trimming: 3 bases; junction bases outside the gene matches: 6. This CDR3 region has 15 residues. CDR1 is SGDLS, CDR2 YYNGEE, per germline.